Listed here is a single T cell receptor beta chain. These data come from a study of T cell changes during pregnancy in multiple sclerosis. Profiling relied on immunoSEQ multiplex PCR, and the TCRdb table lists in-frame clones only, not all of them. The data contain roughly 40,000 clones, more than 80% of them singletons. Germline V gives CDR1 LGHNA, CDR2 YNFKEQ. J was trimmed by 4 bases and V by 0 bases; bases with no gene match: 7. The CDR3 consists of 16 residues. The receptor's source is a female donor with multiple sclerosis, enrolled in a pregnancy study. This chain uses TRBV4-2 with TRBJ2-3, with 7 nucleotides matching TRBD2. The sample consisted of peripheral blood, taken before pregnancy. The CDR3 protein is CASSQDGEGWADTQYF. CDR3 sequence (DNA): TGTGCCAGCAGCCAAGATGGGGAGGGTTGGGCAGATACGCAGTATTTT.